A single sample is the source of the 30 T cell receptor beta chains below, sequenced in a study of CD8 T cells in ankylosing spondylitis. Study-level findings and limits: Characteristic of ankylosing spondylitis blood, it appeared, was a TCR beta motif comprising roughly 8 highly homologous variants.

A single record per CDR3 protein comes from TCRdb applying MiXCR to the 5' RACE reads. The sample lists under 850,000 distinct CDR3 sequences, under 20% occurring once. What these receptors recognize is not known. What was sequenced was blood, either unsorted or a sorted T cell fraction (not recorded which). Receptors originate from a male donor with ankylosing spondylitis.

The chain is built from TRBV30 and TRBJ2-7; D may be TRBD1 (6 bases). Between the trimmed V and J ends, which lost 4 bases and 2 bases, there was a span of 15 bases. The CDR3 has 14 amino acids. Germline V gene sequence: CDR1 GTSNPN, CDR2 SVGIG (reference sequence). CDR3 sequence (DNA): TGTGCCTGGAATCCGGGACATACCCCCTACGAGCAGTACTTC. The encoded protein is CAWNPGHTPYEQYF.

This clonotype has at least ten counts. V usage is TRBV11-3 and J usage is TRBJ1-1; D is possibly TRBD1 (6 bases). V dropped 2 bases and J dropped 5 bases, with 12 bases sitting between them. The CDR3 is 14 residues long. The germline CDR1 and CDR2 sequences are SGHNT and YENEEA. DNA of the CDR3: TGTGCCAGCAGCTTATCAGGGGTAATTACTGAAGCTTTCTTT. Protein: CASSLSGVITEAFF.

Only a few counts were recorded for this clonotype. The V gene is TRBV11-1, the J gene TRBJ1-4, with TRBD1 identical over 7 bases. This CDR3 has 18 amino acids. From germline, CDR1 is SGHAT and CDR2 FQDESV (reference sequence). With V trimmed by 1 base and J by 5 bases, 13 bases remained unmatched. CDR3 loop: CASSLVLVSRGQNEKLFF. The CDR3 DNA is TGTGCCAGCAGCTTAGTCCTGGTTTCGAGGGGGCAAAATGAAAAACTGTTTTTT.

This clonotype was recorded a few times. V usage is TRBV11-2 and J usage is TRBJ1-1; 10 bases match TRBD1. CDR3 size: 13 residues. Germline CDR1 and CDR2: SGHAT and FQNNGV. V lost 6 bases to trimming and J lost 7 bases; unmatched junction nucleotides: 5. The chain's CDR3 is CASRRTGGIEAFF. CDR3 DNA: TGTGCCAGCAGGCGGACAGGGGGGATTGAAGCTTTCTTT.

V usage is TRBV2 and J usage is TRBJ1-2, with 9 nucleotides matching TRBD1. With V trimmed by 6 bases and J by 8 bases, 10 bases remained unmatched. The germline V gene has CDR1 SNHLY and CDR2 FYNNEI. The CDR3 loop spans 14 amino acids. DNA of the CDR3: TGTGCCAGCAGAAACAGGGGGCTCCCAGGAGGCTACACCTTC. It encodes CASRNRGLPGGYTF.

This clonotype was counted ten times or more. The CDR3 sequence: CASSLQGEKLFF. CDR3 coding DNA: TGTGCCAGCAGTTTGCAGGGGGAAAAACTGTTTTTT. The genes are TRBV12-3 or TRBV12-4 and TRBJ1-4; tentative D call: TRBD1 (6 bases). The CDR3 runs to 12 residues. V lost 3 bases to trimming and J lost 8 bases, with 7 bases between them.

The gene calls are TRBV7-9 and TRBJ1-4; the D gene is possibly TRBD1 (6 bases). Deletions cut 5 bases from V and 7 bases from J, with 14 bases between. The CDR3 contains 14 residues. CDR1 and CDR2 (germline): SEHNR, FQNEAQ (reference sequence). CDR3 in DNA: TGTGCCAGCAGCCTGACAGGCATCGGTGAAAAACTGTTTTTT. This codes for CASSLTGIGEKLFF.

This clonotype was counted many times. The CDR3 sequence: CASSEGDSPLHF. CDR3 nucleotides: TGTGCCAGCAGTGAAGGGGATTCACCCCTCCACTTT. This chain uses TRBV12-3 or TRBV12-4 with TRBJ1-6; tentative D call: TRBD1 (5 bases). Between the trimmed V and J ends, which lost 5 bases and 8 bases, there was a span of 7 bases. The CDR3 is 12 amino acids.

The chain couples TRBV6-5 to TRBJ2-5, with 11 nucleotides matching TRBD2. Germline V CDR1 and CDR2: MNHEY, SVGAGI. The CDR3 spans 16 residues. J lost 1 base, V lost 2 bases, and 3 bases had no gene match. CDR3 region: CASSYSLAGGQETQYF. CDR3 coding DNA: TGTGCCAGCAGTTACAGCCTAGCGGGGGGCCAAGAGACCCAGTACTTC.

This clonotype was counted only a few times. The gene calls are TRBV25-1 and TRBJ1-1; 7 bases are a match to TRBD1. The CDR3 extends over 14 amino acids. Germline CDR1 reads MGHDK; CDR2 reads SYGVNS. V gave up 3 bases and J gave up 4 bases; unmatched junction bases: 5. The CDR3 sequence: CASSDQQGSTEAFF. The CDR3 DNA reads TGTGCCAGCAGTGATCAACAGGGGTCCACTGAAGCTTTCTTT. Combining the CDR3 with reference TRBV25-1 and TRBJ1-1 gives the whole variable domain EADIYQTPRYLVIGTGKKITLECSQTMGHDKMYWYQQDPGMELHLIHYSYGVNSTEKGDLSSESTVSRIRTEHFPLTLESARPSHTSQYLCASSDQQGSTEAFFGQGTRLTVV.

The CDR3 protein is CSAREQGGSNTEAFF. CDR3 in DNA: TGCAGTGCTAGAGAACAGGGAGGGTCGAACACTGAAGCTTTCTTT. The V gene is TRBV20-1, the J gene TRBJ1-1; D is possibly TRBD1 (6 bases). In germline, CDR1 is DFQATT, CDR2 SNEGSKA (reference sequence). The V end lost 0 bases, the J end lost 1 base, and 12 bases lay between the germline ends. The CDR3 is 15 amino acids.

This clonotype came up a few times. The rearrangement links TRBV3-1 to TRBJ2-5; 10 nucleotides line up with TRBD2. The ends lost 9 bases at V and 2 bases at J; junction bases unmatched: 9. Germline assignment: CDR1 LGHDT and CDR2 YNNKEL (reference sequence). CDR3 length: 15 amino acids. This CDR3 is CASAGTSAMQETQYF. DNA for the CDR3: TGTGCCAGTGCTGGGACTAGCGCCATGCAAGAGACCCAGTACTTC.

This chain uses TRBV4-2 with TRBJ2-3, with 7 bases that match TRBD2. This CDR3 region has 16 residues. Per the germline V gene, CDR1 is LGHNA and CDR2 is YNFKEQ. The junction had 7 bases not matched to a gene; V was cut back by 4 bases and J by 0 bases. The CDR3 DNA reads TGTGCCAGCAGCCCCTCGGGGGGAGTCAGCACAGATACGCAGTATTTT. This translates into CASSPSGGVSTDTQYF.

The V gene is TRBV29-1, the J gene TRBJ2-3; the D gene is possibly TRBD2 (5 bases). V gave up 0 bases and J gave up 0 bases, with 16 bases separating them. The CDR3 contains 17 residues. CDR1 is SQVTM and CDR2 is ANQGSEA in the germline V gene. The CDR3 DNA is TGCAGCGTTGAAGATCGGGGAGATGTGTGGAGCACAGATACGCAGTATTTT. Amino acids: CSVEDRGDVWSTDTQYF.

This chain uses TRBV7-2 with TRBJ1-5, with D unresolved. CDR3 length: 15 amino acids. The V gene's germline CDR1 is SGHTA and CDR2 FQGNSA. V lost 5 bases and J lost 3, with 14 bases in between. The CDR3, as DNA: TGTGCCAGCAGCCCACCGGGAGCGATCAATCAGCCCCAGCATTTT. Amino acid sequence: CASSPPGAINQPQHF.

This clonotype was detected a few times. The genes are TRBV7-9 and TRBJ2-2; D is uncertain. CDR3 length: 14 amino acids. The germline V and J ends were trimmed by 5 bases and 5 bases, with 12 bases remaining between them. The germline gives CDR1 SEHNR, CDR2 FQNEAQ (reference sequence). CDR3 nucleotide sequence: TGTGCCAGCAGCCCACTCGACGGGACCGGGGAGCTGTTTTTT. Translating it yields CASSPLDGTGELFF.

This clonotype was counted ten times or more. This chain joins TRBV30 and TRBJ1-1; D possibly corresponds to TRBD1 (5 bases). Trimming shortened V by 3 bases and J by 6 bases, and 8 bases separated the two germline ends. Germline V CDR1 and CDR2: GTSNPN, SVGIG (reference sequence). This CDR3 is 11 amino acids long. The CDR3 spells CAWSQGSEAFF. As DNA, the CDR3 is TGTGCCTGGAGCCAGGGTTCTGAAGCTTTCTTT.

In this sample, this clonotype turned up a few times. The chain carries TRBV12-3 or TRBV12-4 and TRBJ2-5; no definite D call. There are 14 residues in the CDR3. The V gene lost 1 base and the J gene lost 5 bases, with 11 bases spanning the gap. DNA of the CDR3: TGTGCCAGCAGTTTAGTCAAAGGTCCGGAGACCCAGTACTTC. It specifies CASSLVKGPETQYF.

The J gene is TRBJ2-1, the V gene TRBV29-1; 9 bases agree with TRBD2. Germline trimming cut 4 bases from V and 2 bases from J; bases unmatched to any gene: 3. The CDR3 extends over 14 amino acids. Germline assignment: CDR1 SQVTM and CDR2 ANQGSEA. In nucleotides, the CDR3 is TGCAGCGTTGTAGCGGGAGATACCTACAATGAGCAGTTCTTC. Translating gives CSVVAGDTYNEQFF.

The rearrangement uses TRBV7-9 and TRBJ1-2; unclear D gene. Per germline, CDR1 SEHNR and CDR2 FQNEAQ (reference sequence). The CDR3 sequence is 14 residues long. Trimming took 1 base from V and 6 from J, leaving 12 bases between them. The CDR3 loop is CASSLGVSSDGYTF. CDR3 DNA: TGTGCCAGCAGCTTAGGTGTGAGTTCGGATGGCTACACCTTC. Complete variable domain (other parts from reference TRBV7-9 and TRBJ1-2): DTGVSQNPRHKITKRGQNVTFRCDPISEHNRLYWYRQTLGQGPEFLTYFQNEAQLEKSRLLSDRFSAERPKGSFSTLEIQRTEQGDSAMYLCASSLGVSSDGYTFGSGTRLTVV.

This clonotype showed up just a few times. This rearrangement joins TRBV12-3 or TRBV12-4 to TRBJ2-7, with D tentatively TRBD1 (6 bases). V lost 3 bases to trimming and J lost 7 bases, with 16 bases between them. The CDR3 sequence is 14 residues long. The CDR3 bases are TGTGCCAGCAGTTTCGAGGGGGATTATCGAGAGCAGTACTTC. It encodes CASSFEGDYREQYF.

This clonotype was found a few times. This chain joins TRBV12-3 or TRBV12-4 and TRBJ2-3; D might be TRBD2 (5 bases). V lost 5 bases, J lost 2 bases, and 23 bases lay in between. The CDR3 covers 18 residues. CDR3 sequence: CASSPFARWRATTDTQYF. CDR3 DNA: TGTGCCAGCAGTCCGTTCGCCCGATGGCGGGCCACCACAGATACGCAGTATTTT.

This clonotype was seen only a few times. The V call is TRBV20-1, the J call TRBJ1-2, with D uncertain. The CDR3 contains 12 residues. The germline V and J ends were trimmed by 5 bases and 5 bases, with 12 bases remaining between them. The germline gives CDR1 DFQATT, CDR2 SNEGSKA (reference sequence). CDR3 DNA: TGCAGTGCTTCCGACATTAGATATGGCTACACCTTC. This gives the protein CSASDIRYGYTF.

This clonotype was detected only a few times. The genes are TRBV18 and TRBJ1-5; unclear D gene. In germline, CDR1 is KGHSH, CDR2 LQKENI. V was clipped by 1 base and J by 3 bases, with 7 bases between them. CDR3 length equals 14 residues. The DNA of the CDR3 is TGTGCCAGCTCACCACGGCCGGTCAATCAGCCCCAGCATTTT. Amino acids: CASSPRPVNQPQHF.

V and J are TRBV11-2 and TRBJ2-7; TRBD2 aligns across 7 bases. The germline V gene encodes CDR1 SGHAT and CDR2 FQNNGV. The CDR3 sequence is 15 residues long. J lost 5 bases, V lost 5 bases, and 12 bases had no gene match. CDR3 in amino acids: CASSPGMGGFDEQYF. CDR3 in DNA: TGTGCCAGCAGCCCGGGGATGGGGGGGTTCGACGAGCAGTACTTC.

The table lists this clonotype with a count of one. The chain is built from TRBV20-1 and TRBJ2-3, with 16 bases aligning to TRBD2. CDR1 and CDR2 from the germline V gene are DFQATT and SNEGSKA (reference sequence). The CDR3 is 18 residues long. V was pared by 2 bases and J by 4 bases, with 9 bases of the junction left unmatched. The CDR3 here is CSARPGLAGGRSPDTQYF. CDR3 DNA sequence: TGCAGTGCTAGACCGGGACTAGCGGGGGGGCGATCCCCAGATACGCAGTATTTT.

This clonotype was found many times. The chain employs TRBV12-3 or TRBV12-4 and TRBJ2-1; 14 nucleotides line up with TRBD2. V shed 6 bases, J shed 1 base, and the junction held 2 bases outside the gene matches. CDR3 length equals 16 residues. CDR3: CASRTSGGASYNEQFF. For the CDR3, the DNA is TGTGCCAGCAGGACTAGCGGGGGGGCATCCTACAATGAGCAGTTCTTC.

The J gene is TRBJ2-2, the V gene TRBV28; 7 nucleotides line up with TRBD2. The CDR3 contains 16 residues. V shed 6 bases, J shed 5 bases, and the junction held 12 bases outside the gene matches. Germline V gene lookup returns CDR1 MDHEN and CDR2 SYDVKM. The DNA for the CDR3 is TGTGCCAGCAGCTGGGAACCTAGCGGACTAACCGGGGAGCTGTTTTTT. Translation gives CASSWEPSGLTGELFF.

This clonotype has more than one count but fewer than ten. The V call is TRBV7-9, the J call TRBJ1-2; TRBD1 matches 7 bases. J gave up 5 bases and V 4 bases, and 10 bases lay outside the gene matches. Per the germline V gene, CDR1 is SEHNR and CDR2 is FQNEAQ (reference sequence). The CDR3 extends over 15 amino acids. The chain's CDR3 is CASSSEGARDYGYTF. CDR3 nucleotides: TGTGCCAGCAGCTCAGAGGGGGCGCGGGATTATGGCTACACCTTC.

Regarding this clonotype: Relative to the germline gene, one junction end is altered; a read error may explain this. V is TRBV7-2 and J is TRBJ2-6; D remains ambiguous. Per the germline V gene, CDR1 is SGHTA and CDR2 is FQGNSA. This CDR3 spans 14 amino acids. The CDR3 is CASSLGTGANVLTF. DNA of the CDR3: TGTGCCAGCAGCCTAGGTACTGGAGCCAACGTCCTGACTTTC.